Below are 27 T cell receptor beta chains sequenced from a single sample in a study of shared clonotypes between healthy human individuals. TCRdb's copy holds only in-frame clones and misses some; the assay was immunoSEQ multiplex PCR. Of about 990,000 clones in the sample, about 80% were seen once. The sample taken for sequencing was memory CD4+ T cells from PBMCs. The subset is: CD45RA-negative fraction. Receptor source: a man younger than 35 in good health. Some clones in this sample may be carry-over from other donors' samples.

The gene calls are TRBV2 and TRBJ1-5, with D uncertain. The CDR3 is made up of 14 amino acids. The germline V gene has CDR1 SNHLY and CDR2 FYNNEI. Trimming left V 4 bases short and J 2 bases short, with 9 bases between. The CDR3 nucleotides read TGTGCCAGCAGTGGGATCTCGGGCAATCAGCCCCAGCATTTT. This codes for CASSGISGNQPQHF.

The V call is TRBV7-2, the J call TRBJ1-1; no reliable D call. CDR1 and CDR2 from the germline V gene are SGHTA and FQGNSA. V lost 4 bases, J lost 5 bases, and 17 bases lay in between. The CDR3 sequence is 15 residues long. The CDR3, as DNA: TGTGCCAGCAGCTCCCATGGTTCGGGGTTGACTGAAGCTTTCTTT. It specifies CASSSHGSGLTEAFF.

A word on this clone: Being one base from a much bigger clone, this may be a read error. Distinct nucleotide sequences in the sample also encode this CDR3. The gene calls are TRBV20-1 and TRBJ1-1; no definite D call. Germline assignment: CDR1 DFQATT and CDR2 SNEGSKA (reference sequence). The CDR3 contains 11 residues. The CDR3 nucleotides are TGCAGGCAGAGACTGAACACTGAAGCCTTCTTT. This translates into CRQRLNTEAFF.

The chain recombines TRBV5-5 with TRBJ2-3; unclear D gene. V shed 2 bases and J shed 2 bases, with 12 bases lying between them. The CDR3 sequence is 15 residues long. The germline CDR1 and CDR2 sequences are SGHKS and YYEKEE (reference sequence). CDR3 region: CASSFSGLSTDTQYF. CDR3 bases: TGTGCCAGCAGCTTTTCAGGTTTATCCACAGATACGCAGTATTTT.

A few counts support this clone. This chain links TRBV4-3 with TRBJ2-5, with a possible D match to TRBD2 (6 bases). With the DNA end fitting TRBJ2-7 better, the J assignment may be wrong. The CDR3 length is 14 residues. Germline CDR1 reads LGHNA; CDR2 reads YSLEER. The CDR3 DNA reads TGCGCCAGCAGCCGCGGGACTGAAAAGTACGAGCAGTACTTC. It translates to CASSRGTEKYEQYF.

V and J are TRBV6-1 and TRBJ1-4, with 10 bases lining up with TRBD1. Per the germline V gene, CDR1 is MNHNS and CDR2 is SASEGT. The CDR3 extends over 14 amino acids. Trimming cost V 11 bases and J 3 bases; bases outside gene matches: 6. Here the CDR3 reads CAGGQGSSNEKLFF. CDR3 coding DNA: TGTGCCGGGGGACAGGGGTCCTCTAATGAAAAACTGTTTTTT.

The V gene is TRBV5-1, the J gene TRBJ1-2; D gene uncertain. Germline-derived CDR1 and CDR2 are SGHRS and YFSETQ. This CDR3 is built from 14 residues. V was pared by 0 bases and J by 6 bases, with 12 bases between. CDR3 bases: TGCGCCAGCAGCTTGGGCCACCGAAGTAATGGCTACACCTTC. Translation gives CASSLGHRSNGYTF. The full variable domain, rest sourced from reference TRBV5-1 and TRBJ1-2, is KAGVTQTPRYLIKTRGQQVTLSCSPISGHRSVSWYQQTPGQGLQFLFEYFSETQRNKGNFPGRFSGRQFSNSRSEMNVSTLELGDSALYLCASSLGHRSNGYTFGSGTRLTVV.

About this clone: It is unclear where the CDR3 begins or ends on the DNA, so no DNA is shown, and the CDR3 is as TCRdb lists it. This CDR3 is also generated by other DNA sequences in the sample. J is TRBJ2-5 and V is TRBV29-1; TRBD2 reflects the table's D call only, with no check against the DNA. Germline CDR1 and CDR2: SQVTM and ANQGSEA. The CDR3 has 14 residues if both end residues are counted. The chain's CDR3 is CSVARGARDETQYF.

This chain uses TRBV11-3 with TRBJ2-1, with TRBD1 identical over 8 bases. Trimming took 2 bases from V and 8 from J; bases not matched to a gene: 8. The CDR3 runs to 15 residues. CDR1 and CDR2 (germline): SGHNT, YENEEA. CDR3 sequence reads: CASSLSRGPSYEQFF. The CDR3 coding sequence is TGTGCCAGCAGCTTATCCAGGGGGCCTTCCTATGAGCAGTTCTTC. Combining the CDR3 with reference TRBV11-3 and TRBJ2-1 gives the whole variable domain EAGVVQSPRYKIIEKKQPVAFWCNPISGHNTLYWYLQNLGQGPELLIRYENEEAVDDSQLPKDRFSAERLKGVDSTLKIQPAELGDSAVYLCASSLSRGPSYEQFFGPGTRLTVL.

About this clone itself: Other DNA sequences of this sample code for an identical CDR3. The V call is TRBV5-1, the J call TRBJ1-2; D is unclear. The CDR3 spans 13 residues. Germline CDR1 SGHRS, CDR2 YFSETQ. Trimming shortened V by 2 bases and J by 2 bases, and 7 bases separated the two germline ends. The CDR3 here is CASSFGGNYGYTF. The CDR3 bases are TGCGCCAGCAGCTTCGGCGGGAACTATGGCTACACCTTC. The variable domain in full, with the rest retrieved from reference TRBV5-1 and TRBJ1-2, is KAGVTQTPRYLIKTRGQQVTLSCSPISGHRSVSWYQQTPGQGLQFLFEYFSETQRNKGNFPGRFSGRQFSNSRSEMNVSTLELGDSALYLCASSFGGNYGYTFGSGTRLTVV.

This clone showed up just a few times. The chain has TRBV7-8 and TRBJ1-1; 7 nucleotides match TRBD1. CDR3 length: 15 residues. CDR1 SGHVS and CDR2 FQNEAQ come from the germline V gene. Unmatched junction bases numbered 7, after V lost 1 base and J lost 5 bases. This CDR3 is CASSLERGRGTEAFF. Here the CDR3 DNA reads TGTGCCAGCAGCTTAGAGAGGGGGCGAGGGACTGAAGCTTTCTTT.

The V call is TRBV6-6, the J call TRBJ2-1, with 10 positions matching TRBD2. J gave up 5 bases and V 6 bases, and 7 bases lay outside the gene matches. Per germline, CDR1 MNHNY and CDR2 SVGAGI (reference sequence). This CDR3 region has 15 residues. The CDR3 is CASRLASGSHNEQFF. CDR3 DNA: TGTGCCAGCAGGCTCGCTAGCGGGAGCCACAATGAGCAGTTCTTC.

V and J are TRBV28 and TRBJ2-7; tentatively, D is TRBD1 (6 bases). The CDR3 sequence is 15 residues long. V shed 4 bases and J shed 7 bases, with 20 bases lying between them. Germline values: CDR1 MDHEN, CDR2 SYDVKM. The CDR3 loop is CASSSRATGRGEQYF. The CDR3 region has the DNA TGTGCCAGCAGTTCGAGAGCGACAGGAAGGGGGGAGCAGTACTTC.

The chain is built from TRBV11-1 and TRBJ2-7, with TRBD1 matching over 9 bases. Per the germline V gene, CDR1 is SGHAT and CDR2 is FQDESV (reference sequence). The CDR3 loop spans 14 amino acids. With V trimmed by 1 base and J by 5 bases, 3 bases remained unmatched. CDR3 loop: CASSLGDRDHEQYF. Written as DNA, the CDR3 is TGTGCCAGCAGCTTAGGGGACAGGGACCACGAGCAGTACTTC. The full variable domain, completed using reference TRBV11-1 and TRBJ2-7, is EAEVAQSPRYKITEKSQAVAFWCDPISGHATLYWYRQILGQGPELLVQFQDESVVDDSQLPKDRFSAERLKGVDSTLKIQPAELGDSAMYLCASSLGDRDHEQYFGPGTRLTVT.

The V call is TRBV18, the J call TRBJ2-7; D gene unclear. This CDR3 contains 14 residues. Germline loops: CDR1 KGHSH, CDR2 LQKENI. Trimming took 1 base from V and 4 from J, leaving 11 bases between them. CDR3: CASSPQENAYEQYF. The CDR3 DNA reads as TGTGCCAGCTCACCACAGGAAAATGCTTACGAGCAGTACTTC.

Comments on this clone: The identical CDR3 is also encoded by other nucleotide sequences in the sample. The CDR3: CASSVGGPGNTIYF. The CDR3 region has the DNA TGTGCCAGCAGCGTAGGAGGACCTGGAAACACCATATATTTT. The J gene is TRBJ1-3, the V gene TRBV9; unclear D gene. From germline, CDR1 is SGDLS and CDR2 YYNGEE. V gave up 0 bases and J gave up 2 bases, with 6 bases separating them. There are 14 residues in the CDR3.

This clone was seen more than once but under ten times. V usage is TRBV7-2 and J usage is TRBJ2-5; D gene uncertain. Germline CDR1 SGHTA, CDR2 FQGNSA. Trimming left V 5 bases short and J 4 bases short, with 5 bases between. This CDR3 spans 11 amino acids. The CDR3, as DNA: TGTGCCAGCAGCCGTACAGAGACCCAGTACTTC. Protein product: CASSRTETQYF.

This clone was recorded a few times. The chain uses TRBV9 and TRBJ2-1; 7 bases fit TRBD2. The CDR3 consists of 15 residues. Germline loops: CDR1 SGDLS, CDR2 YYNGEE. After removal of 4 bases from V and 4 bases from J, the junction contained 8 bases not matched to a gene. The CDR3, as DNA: TGTGCCAGCAGCCCCCGGGACTACGCTTACAATGAGCAGTTCTTC. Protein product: CASSPRDYAYNEQFF.

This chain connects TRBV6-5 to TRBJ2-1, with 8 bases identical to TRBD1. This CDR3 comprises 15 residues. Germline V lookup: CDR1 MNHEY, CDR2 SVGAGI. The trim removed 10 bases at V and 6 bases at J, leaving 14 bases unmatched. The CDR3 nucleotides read TGTGCCACCCGGACCCCAGGGGGCATCCTCAATGAGCAGTTCTTC. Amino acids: CATRTPGGILNEQFF.

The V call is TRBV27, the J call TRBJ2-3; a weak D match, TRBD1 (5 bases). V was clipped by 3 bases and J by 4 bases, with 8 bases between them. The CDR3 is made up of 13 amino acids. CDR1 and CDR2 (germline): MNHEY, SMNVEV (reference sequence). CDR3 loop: CASSFQGSDTQYF. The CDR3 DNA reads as TGTGCCAGCAGTTTTCAGGGATCAGATACGCAGTATTTT.

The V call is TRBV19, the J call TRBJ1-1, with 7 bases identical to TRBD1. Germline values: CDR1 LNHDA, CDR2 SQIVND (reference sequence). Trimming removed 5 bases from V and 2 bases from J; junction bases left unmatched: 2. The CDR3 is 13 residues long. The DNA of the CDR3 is TGTGCCAGTAGTGACAGGGCAAACACTGAAGCTTTCTTT. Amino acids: CASSDRANTEAFF.

Written as DNA, the CDR3 is TGTGCCAGCAGTTCCCGGGACAGGGATGTAGGATACACCTTC. Translated: CASSSRDRDVGYTF. V is TRBV27 and J is TRBJ1-2; TRBD1 matches 9 bases. The CDR3 loop spans 14 amino acids. Germline V gives CDR1 MNHEY, CDR2 SMNVEV (reference sequence). The V segment lost 4 bases and the J segment 11 bases; nucleotides outside the gene matches: 11.

CDR3 loop: CASSLERSDTGYTF. DNA for the CDR3: TGTGCCAGCAGCTTAGAAAGGAGCGACACCGGCTACACCTTC. The chain uses TRBV7-9 and TRBJ1-2; D uncertain. Germline V gene sequence: CDR1 SEHNR, CDR2 FQNEAQ (reference sequence). The CDR3 is 14 residues long. V was shortened by 1 base and J by 8 bases, with 14 bases between the two germline ends.

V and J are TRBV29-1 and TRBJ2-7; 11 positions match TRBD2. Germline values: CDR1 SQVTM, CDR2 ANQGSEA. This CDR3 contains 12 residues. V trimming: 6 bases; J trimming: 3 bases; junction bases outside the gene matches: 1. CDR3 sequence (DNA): TGCAGCGTCGGGACTAGCGGCTACGAGCAGTACTTC. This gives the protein CSVGTSGYEQYF.

The CDR3: CASTTLAAQYF. The CDR3 DNA is TGTGCCAGCACCACCCTAGCCGCCCAGTACTTC. The rearrangement links TRBV2 to TRBJ2-5; D is perhaps TRBD2 (5 bases). Germline CDR1 and CDR2: SNHLY and FYNNEI. Trimming stripped 7 bases from V and 9 bases from J, with 12 bases between. This CDR3 region has 11 residues.

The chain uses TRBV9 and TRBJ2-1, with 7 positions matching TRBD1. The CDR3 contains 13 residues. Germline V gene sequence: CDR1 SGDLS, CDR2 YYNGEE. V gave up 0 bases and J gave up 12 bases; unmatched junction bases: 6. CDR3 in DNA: TGTGCCAGCAGCGTAGACGTGGGACAGCCGCAGTTCTTC. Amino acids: CASSVDVGQPQFF.

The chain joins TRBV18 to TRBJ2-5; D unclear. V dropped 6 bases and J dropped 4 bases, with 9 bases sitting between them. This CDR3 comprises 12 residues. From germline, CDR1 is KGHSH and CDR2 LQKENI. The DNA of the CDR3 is TGTGCCAGCTCCCAAACCGCAGAGACCCAGTACTTC. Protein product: CASSQTAETQYF.